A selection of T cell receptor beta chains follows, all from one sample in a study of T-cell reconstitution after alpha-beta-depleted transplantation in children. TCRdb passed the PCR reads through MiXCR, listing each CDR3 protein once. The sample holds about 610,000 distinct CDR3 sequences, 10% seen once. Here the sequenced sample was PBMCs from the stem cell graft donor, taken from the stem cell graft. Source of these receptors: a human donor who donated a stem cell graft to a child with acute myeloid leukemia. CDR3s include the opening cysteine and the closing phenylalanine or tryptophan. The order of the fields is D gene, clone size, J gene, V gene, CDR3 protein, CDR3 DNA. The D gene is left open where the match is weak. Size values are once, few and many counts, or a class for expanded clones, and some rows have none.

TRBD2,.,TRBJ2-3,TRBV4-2,CASSQGGAGVWSTDTQYF,TGTGCCAGCAGCCAAGGGGGTGCGGGAGTTTGGAGCACAGATACGCAGTATTTT
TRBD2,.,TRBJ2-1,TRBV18,CASSPLPSGSIYNEQFF,TGTGCCAGCTCACCACTTCCTAGCGGGAGTATCTACAATGAGCAGTTCTTC
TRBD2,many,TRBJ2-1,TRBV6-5,CASSLQASGTYNEQFF,TGTGCCAGCAGCCTACAGGCTAGCGGGACATACAATGAGCAGTTCTTC
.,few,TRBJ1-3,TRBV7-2,CASSLELGSGNTIYF,TGTGCCAGCAGCTTAGAACTCGGCTCTGGAAACACCATATATTTT
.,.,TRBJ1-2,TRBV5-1,CASSLERTYGYTF,TGCGCCAGCAGCTTGGAACGGACTTATGGCTACACCTTC
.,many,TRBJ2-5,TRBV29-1,CSVEGRYQETQYF,TGCAGCGTTGAAGGGAGGTACCAAGAGACCCAGTACTTC
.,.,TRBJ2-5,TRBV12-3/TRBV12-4,CASSPWDDQETQYF,TGTGCCAGCAGTCCTTGGGACGACCAAGAGACCCAGTACTTC
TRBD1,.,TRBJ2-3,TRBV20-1,CCARGQGPFADTQYF,TGCTGTGCCAGGGGGCAGGGCCCGTTCGCAGATACGCAGTATTTT
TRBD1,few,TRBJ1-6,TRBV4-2,CASSLTGTGYNSPLHF,TGTGCCAGCAGCCTGACGGGGACAGGGTATAATTCACCCCTCCACTTT
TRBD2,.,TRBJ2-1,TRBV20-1,CSASLAGGREQFF,TGCAGTGCTAGCCTAGCGGGAGGACGTGAGCAGTTCTTC
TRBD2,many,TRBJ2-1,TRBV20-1,CSARVAGGLYNEQFF,TGCAGTGCTAGAGTGGCGGGAGGCCTGTACAATGAGCAGTTCTTC